This TCR beta chain came from a study of blood T cells in healthy people across ages. Study results and caveats: In these data, TCR beta diversity tracked strongly with naive T cell percentage. More naive CD4+ cells and higher diversity were found in long-lived than in aged donors.

No fewer than 5.5 micrograms of total RNA were isolated from every sample. V was clipped by 5 bases and J by 0 bases, with 8 bases between them. The CDR3 runs 14 residues. A J-beta primer mix and a sample-barcoded 5' primer were used in a second PCR of roughly 7 to 12 cycles. A template-switch adaptor containing 12 random nucleotides labeled each cDNA molecule. Using its own MiXCR run on the 5' RACE reads, TCRdb lists one record per CDR3 protein. The repertoire holds 650,000 to 700,000 distinct CDR3 sequences, with around 50% as singletons. This clonotype was counted many times. Its antigen is undetermined.

Sequenced input: blood. J is TRBJ2-1 and V is TRBV12-3 or TRBV12-4; D assignment may be TRBD1 or TRBD2 (5 bases each). The receptor's source is a woman of 80 years or more in good health. Here the CDR3 reads CASSPGASYNEQFF. The CDR3 region has the DNA TGTGCCAGCAGTCCCGGGGCCTCCTACAATGAGCAGTTCTTC.